These T cell receptor beta chains were read from a single sample in a study of blood T cell repertoires in COVID-19. Repertoires were generated with immunoSEQ multiplex PCR, while TCRdb's copy carries only in-frame clones and drops some. The table records about 200,000 clones, about nine tenths of them present only once. The specimen sequenced was peripheral blood. The receptor set was obtained from a man aged 45-65 years with acute or convalescent COVID-19. The CDR3 runs from the conserved cysteine through the conserved F or W. The D gene is left open where the match is weak. Expanded clones are given a class, and other clones once, few, many or no size at all.

- | - | TRBJ1-3 | TRBV25-1 | TGTGCCAGCAGTGCGGCAGGTTCTGGAAACACCATATATTTT | CASSAAGSGNTIYF
- | - | TRBJ1-1 | TRBV5-1 | TGCGCCAGCAGCTTGGAGGTGGGCTTCACTGAAGCTTTCTTT | CASSLEVGFTEAFF
TRBD1 | - | TRBJ1-2 | TRBV6-1 | TGTGCCAGCAGTGACTGGGACAGGGGGGAATTCGGTGGCTACACCTTC | CASSDWDRGEFGGYTF
TRBD2 | once | TRBJ2-1 | TRBV7-8 | TGTGCCAGCAGCCCACCCCGGACTAGCGGAAACAATGAGCAGTTCTTC | CASSPPRTSGNNEQFF
TRBD1 | - | TRBJ1-2 | TRBV3-1/TRBV3-2 | TGTGCCAGCAGCCAAAATACAGGGGGCTATGGCTACACCTTC | CASSQNTGGYGYTF
- | few | TRBJ1-2 | TRBV7-9 | TGTGCCAGCAGCTTATTCGGGCGCGGGACTAACTATGGCTACACCTTC | CASSLFGRGTNYGYTF
- | - | TRBJ2-2 | TRBV18 | TGTGCCAGTACACCGATTAGCGGTCGTAACACCGGGGAGCTGTTTTTT | CASTPISGRNTGELFF
TRBD1 | - | TRBJ1-4 | TRBV19 | TGTGCCAGTAGTATAGATGGACAGGGGGGAGAAAAACTGTTTTTT | CASSIDGQGGEKLFF
- | - | TRBJ1-6 | TRBV2 | TGTGCCAGCAGTGTTCGACAGCCTTCTTCCTATAATTCACCCCTCCACTTT | CASSVRQPSSYNSPLHF
- | - | TRBJ2-7 | TRBV9 | TGTGCCAGCAGCTCCCTGGCGGGGAGCGAGCAGTACTTC | CASSSLAGSEQYF
- | - | TRBJ1-1 | TRBV5-1 | TGCGCCAGCAGCTTGGAGGTGGGGGGCACTGAAGCTTTCTTT | CASSLEVGGTEAFF
- | - | TRBJ2-7 | TRBV7-3 | TGTGCCAGCAGCTTAACCGAGGCCCACGAGCAGTACTTC | CASSLTEAHEQYF
TRBD1 | - | TRBJ1-3 | TRBV5-8 | TGTGCCAGCAGCAGAGGGACAGTCTCTGGAAACACCATATATTTT | CASSRGTVSGNTIYF
TRBD2 | - | TRBJ2-5 | TRBV5-1 | TGCGCCAGCACCCTTAGCGGGGGCCAAGAGACCCAGTACTTC | CASTLSGGQETQYF
- | - | TRBJ2-7 | TRBV6-5 | TGTGCCAGCAGTTACGAGACCGGGACAAACTACGAGCAGTACTTC | CASSYETGTNYEQYF
TRBD1 | - | TRBJ2-7 | TRBV7-7 | TGTGCCAGCAGCCCTACGGGACAGGCCCACGAGCAGTACTTC | CASSPTGQAHEQYF
- | - | TRBJ1-2 | TRBV19 | TGTGCCAGTAGTATAGGGGCAGGGCAAGACTATGGCTACACCTTC | CASSIGAGQDYGYTF
- | once | TRBJ2-2 | TRBV6-5 | TGTGCCGCACAAGGGGCCGGCGCGAACACCGGGGAGCTGTTTTTT | CAAQGAGANTGELFF
TRBD1 | - | TRBJ1-1 | TRBV5-8 | TGTGCCAGGGCTCGACAGGGGCGACTGAACACTGAAGCTTTCTTT | CARARQGRLNTEAFF
TRBD1 | - | TRBJ1-2 | TRBV19 | TGTGCCAGTAGTATAGCCGCCGACAGGGCCTATGGCTACACCTTC | CASSIAADRAYGYTF
TRBD1 | - | TRBJ1-2 | TRBV5-4 | TGTGCCAGCAGCTTGGCAGGGGGCAATGGCTACACCTTC | CASSLAGGNGYTF
TRBD1 | - | TRBJ1-4 | TRBV5-1 | TGCGCCAGCAGCTTTGCGACAGGGGATGGTGAAAAACTGTTTTTT | CASSFATGDGEKLFF
- | - | TRBJ2-1 | TRBV6-1 | TGTGCCAGCAGTGAAGAGGGGCGGGGGCCCTACAATGAGCAGTTCTTC | CASSEEGRGPYNEQFF
- | - | TRBJ1-2 | TRBV6-5 | TGTGCCAGCACTAACGGGGGTCTTCCTGGCTACACCTTC | CASTNGGLPGYTF
- | - | TRBJ2-1 | TRBV11-2 | TGTGCCAGCAGCTTAGTGGGGGGTTTTTACAATGAGCAGTTCTTC | CASSLVGGFYNEQFF
TRBD1 | - | TRBJ1-2 | TRBV6-5 | TGTGCCAGCAGCCAGGGGGAAGGCGGCTACACCTTC | CASSQGEGGYTF
- | - | TRBJ1-2 | TRBV13 | TGTGCCAGCAGCCCCGGACAGTTTTCAAATGGCTACACCTTC | CASSPGQFSNGYTF
- | once | TRBJ1-4 | TRBV10-3 | TGTGCCATCAGTGAGTGGGGGGGCCGGAATGTGTTTTTT | CAISEWGGRNVFF
- | - | TRBJ1-2 | TRBV2 | TGTGCCAGCGCACCAGCCCCCGCAGGGCCCAGCTATGGCTACACCTTC | CASAPAPAGPSYGYTF
TRBD1 | - | TRBJ1-1 | TRBV3-1/TRBV3-2 | TGTGCCAGCAGCCCGAGACAGGGGGCGCACACTGAAGCTTTCTTT | CASSPRQGAHTEAFF
TRBD1 | - | TRBJ1-6 | TRBV19 | TGTGCCAGTAGCCAAGTCGACAGGGACGGTTCACCCCTCCACTTT | CASSQVDRDGSPLHF
TRBD1 | - | TRBJ1-2 | TRBV18 | TGTGCCAGCTCACCAGGGACAGAGGCCTATGGCTACACCTTC | CASSPGTEAYGYTF
TRBD1 | once | TRBJ1-1 | TRBV6-1 | TGTGCCAGCAGTCCGCAGGGGGCTGGTGAAGCTTTCTTT | CASSPQGAGEAFF
- | - | TRBJ1-2 | TRBV7-9 | TGTGCCAGCAGCTTAAGTTTCAGCCCCTCGGGTGGCTACACCTTC | CASSLSFSPSGGYTF
TRBD1 | - | TRBJ1-1 | TRBV5-1 | TGCGCCAGCAGCAGGGACAGTAACACTGAAGCTTTCTTT | CASSRDSNTEAFF
TRBD2 | - | TRBJ2-6 | TRBV9 | TGTGCCAGCAGCGAGGGCCTAGCGGGGGCTCCTGGGGCCAACGTCCTGACTTTC | CASSEGLAGAPGANVLTF
- | - | TRBJ1-2 | TRBV18 | TGTGCCAGCTCACCACCGGGGGGGTTGAACTATGGCTACACCTTC | CASSPPGGLNYGYTF
- | - | TRBJ1-5 | TRBV4-1 | TGCGCCAGCAGCCAAGAGGCCAGGGCGATCAGGAGCAATCAGCCCCAGCATTTT | CASSQEARAIRSNQPQHF
TRBD1 | - | TRBJ2-1 | TRBV19 | TGTGCCAGTAGGAACGGACAGGGAAGGTCCTACAATGAGCAGTTCTTC | CASRNGQGRSYNEQFF
- | - | TRBJ1-5 | TRBV19 | TGTGCCAGTAGTACCCATATGGACAGTCAGCCCCAGCATTTT | CASSTHMDSQPQHF
- | - | TRBJ1-4 | TRBV5-1 | TGCGCCAGCAGCTTGGCCTTAGCGGGGCTAACAACTAATGAAAAACTGTTTTTT | CASSLALAGLTTNEKLFF
- | - | TRBJ1-1 | TRBV9 | TGTGCCAGCAGCGTAGCCCCGTCCACTGAAGCTTTCTTT | CASSVAPSTEAFF
TRBD1 | - | TRBJ1-1 | TRBV10-1 | TGCGCCAGCAGTTGGGACAGGGGGAACACTGAAGCTTTCTTT | CASSWDRGNTEAFF
- | - | TRBJ1-5 | TRBV6-1 | TGTGCCAGCAGTGAACCTGGCGGGGGTCTCAATCAGCCCCAGCATTTT | CASSEPGGGLNQPQHF
- | - | TRBJ1-2 | TRBV5-1 | TGCGCCAGCAGCCCCCGGACAGAGAACTATGGCTACACCTTC | CASSPRTENYGYTF
- | - | TRBJ2-3 | TRBV10-3 | TGTGCCGCTTCTCGGGCAGATACGCAGTATTTT | CAASRADTQYF
TRBD1 | - | TRBJ1-5 | TRBV10-2 | TGCGCCAGCAGTCCAGGACAGGCTCTGAGCCGAAATCAGCCCCAGCATTTT | CASSPGQALSRNQPQHF
TRBD2 | - | TRBJ2-5 | TRBV6-4 | TGTGCCTCTCCCCAGCGGGGGGTAGAGACCCAGTACTTC | CASPQRGVETQYF
TRBD1 | - | TRBJ1-2 | TRBV11-2 | TGTGCCAGCAGCTCCCCGGGACAGGGGGCCTATGGCTACACCTTC | CASSSPGQGAYGYTF
- | - | TRBJ1-5 | TRBV25-1 | TGTGCCAGCAGTGAAGCGGGAGGGTTGAATCAGCCCCAGCATTTT | CASSEAGGLNQPQHF